The 27 T cell receptor beta chains below come from one sample, sequenced in a study of lymphopenia after photon versus proton radiotherapy. Generated by immunoSEQ multiplex PCR, the TCRdb table keeps only in-frame clones and is missing some. The repertoire holds fewer than 25,000 clones, with more than 85% as singletons. Sequenced here: peripheral blood, sampled from a patient treated with proton-based radiotherapy. The receptors here all came from an older man with esophageal cancer.

This sequence joins TRBV5-5 and TRBJ1-6; 10 bases agree with TRBD1. The junction had 3 bases not matched to a gene; V was cut back by 4 bases and J by 5 bases. CDR1 SGHKS and CDR2 YYEKEE come from the germline V gene (reference sequence). The CDR3 totals 15 residues. For the CDR3, the DNA is TGTGCCAGCAGCCCGGGGACAGGGGATAATTCACCCCTCCACTTT. Its protein is CASSPGTGDNSPLHF.

This clone was seen only once. This chain links TRBV18 with TRBJ2-6; a possible D gene is TRBD2 (6 bases). The CDR3 is 18 residues long. Trimming shortened V by 3 bases and J by 0 bases, and 15 bases separated the two germline ends. Germline CDR1 and CDR2: KGHSH and LQKENI. The CDR3 spells CASSPPGLRSSGANVLTF. CDR3 sequence (DNA): TGTGCCAGCTCACCCCCGGGACTCCGTAGCTCTGGGGCCAACGTCCTGACTTTC.

The chain recombines TRBV5-1 with TRBJ1-4, with TRBD1 matching over 9 bases. The CDR3 extends over 14 amino acids. V gave up 0 bases and J gave up 7 bases; unmatched junction bases: 1. Looked up from germline, CDR1 is SGHRS and CDR2 is YFSETQ. Written as DNA, the CDR3 is TGCGCCAGCAGCTTGGGACAGGGGGGTGAAAAACTGTTTTTT. Translating it yields CASSLGQGGEKLFF.

The genes are TRBV11-2 and TRBJ1-2, with TRBD1 identical over 9 bases. Germline V gene sequence: CDR1 SGHAT, CDR2 FQNNGV. The CDR3 has 12 amino acids. V gave up 6 bases and J gave up 8 bases; unmatched junction bases: 4. In DNA form, the CDR3 reads TGTGCCAGCAGTCGGGACAGGGACGGCTACACCTTC. It is translated as CASSRDRDGYTF.

The CDR3 DNA is TGCAGCGTTGTAATCCCTTCCGCCGAGCAGTACTTC. Its translation: CSVVIPSAEQYF. The chain uses TRBV29-1 and TRBJ2-7; D is ambiguous. Trimming took 4 bases from V and 6 from J, leaving 13 bases between them. CDR1 is SQVTM and CDR2 is ANQGSEA in the germline V gene. The CDR3 loop spans 12 amino acids.

This chain connects TRBV6-5 to TRBJ1-1; perhaps TRBD1 as D (6 bases). V was trimmed by 2 bases and J by 0 bases, leaving 10 bases between them. This CDR3 region has 15 residues. Germline V lookup: CDR1 MNHEY, CDR2 SVGAGI. In DNA, the CDR3 is TGTGCCAGCAGTTACCCCAGGGGCATGAACACTGAAGCTTTCTTT. Protein: CASSYPRGMNTEAFF.

This clone was seen a handful of times. The chain joins TRBV30 to TRBJ1-6, with D unresolved. The germline V and J ends were trimmed by 0 bases and 7 bases, with 13 bases remaining between them. CDR3 length equals 15 residues. Germline V gives CDR1 GTSNPN, CDR2 SVGIG (reference sequence). The CDR3 sequence: CAWSVRALLNSPLHF. CDR3 nucleotides: TGTGCCTGGAGTGTCCGGGCCCTCCTCAATTCACCCCTCCACTTT.

The chain recombines TRBV18 with TRBJ2-7; D is perhaps TRBD2 (5 bases). Trimming cost V 3 bases and J 3 bases, with 12 bases left between them. The CDR3 spans 14 residues. Germline CDR1 is KGHSH and CDR2 is LQKENI. The CDR3 coding sequence is TGTGCCAGCTCACCCCGCGGGTTACACTACGAGCAGTACTTC. Translation gives CASSPRGLHYEQYF.

The J gene is TRBJ2-7, the V gene TRBV5-4, with 10 bases fitting TRBD2. The V gene end was trimmed by 2 bases and the J gene end by 4 bases; junction bases not matched to a gene: 9. CDR3 length: 16 residues. The V gene's germline CDR1 is SGHNT and CDR2 YYREEE (reference sequence). Written as DNA, the CDR3 is TGTGCCAGCAGCTTTGTCGGACTAGCGGAGATATACGAGCAGTACTTC. Translating gives CASSFVGLAEIYEQYF.

The V call is TRBV28, the J call TRBJ1-2, with D perhaps TRBD1 (6 bases). This CDR3 is 13 amino acids long. Trimming took off 6 bases at V and 5 bases at J, with 13 bases between the two ends. Germline lookup yields CDR1 MDHEN and CDR2 SYDVKM. The CDR3 nucleotides are TGTGCCAGCAGGGCCGGACAGCCGTATGGCTACACCTTC. Amino acid sequence: CASRAGQPYGYTF.

V is TRBV4-3 and J is TRBJ1-1; D remains ambiguous. Trimming shortened V by 4 bases and J by 0 bases, and 15 bases separated the two germline ends. The CDR3 loop spans 16 amino acids. The germline V gene encodes CDR1 LGHNA and CDR2 YSLEER. CDR3 DNA: TGCGCCAGCAGCCCTCAACCCGATTCACTGAACACTGAAGCTTTCTTT. Translated: CASSPQPDSLNTEAFF.

The rearrangement links TRBV11-1 to TRBJ2-7; D gene unclear. The germline CDR1 and CDR2 sequences are SGHAT and FQDESV (reference sequence). Trimming left V 3 bases short and J 1 base short, with 13 bases between. This CDR3 has 15 amino acids. As DNA, the CDR3 is TGTGCCAGCAGCTTCCTCCAGGAAGGGTCCTACGAGCAGTACTTC. Translated: CASSFLQEGSYEQYF. The full variable domain, its missing parts supplied by reference TRBV11-1 and TRBJ2-7, is EAEVAQSPRYKITEKSQAVAFWCDPISGHATLYWYRQILGQGPELLVQFQDESVVDDSQLPKDRFSAERLKGVDSTLKIQPAELGDSAMYLCASSFLQEGSYEQYFGPGTRLTVT.

This clone was counted a single time. This chain links TRBV5-4 with TRBJ2-7; possibly TRBD2 for D (7 bases). V dropped 4 bases and J dropped 4 bases, with 15 bases sitting between them. The CDR3 has 14 amino acids. The V gene's germline CDR1 is SGHNT and CDR2 YYREEE (reference sequence). CDR3 in DNA: TGTGCCAGCAGCCCGGAGGGGGGGAGTTACGAGCAGTACTTC. It encodes CASSPEGGSYEQYF.

The J gene is TRBJ2-1, the V gene TRBV5-1, with 9 nucleotides matching TRBD2. With 1 base clipped from V and 4 bases from J, the junction kept 6 bases outside the gene matches. This CDR3 contains 16 residues. The germline gives CDR1 SGHRS, CDR2 YFSETQ. This CDR3 reads CASSLQVAGVYNEQFF. CDR3 nucleotides: TGCGCCAGCAGCTTGCAAGTAGCGGGAGTATACAATGAGCAGTTCTTC.

The CDR3 loop is CSARQETQYF. DNA of the CDR3: TGCAGTGCTAGGCAAGAGACCCAGTACTTC. V is TRBV20-1 and J is TRBJ2-5; D not resolved. V was trimmed by 3 bases and J by 2 bases, leaving 1 base between them. Germline assignment: CDR1 DFQATT and CDR2 SNEGSKA (reference sequence). This CDR3 has 10 residues.

The chain joins TRBV9 to TRBJ1-6, with a possible D match to TRBD1 (6 bases). Trimming took off 1 base at V and 8 bases at J, with 7 bases between the two ends. Germline V gene data show CDR1 as SGDLS and CDR2 as YYNGEE. The CDR3 spans 13 residues. The CDR3 nucleotides read TGTGCCAGCAGCGTAACAGGGTATTCACCCCTCCACTTT. It specifies CASSVTGYSPLHF.

The V and J genes are TRBV27 and TRBJ2-5, with 7 nucleotides matching TRBD1. The CDR3 consists of 14 residues. The V gene end was trimmed by 4 bases and the J gene end by 5 bases; junction bases not matched to a gene: 7. Germline CDR1 and CDR2: MNHEY and SMNVEV (reference sequence). The CDR3 DNA is TGTGCCAGCAGTTCGACAGGGAGCGAGGAGACCCAGTACTTC. This sequence encodes CASSSTGSEETQYF.

V and J are TRBV10-1 and TRBJ2-1; TRBD2 aligns across 8 bases. The CDR3 contains 16 residues. The V and J ends lost 3 bases and 6 bases, in that order; junction bases with no gene match: 10. Looked up from germline, CDR1 is WNHNN and CDR2 is SYGVQD (reference sequence). The CDR3 is CASSDPAGVGANEQFF. CDR3 nucleotide sequence: TGCGCCAGCAGTGACCCAGCGGGAGTGGGGGCCAATGAGCAGTTCTTC.

The chain combines TRBV30 with TRBJ1-3; D not resolved. In germline, CDR1 is GTSNPN, CDR2 SVGIG (reference sequence). V gave up 5 bases and J gave up 2 bases, with 10 bases separating them. The CDR3 is 13 amino acids. This CDR3 reads CAWERQTGNTIYF. The CDR3 DNA reads TGTGCCTGGGAAAGGCAAACTGGAAACACCATATATTTT.

The gene calls are TRBV7-8 and TRBJ2-5; TRBD2 matches at 15 bases. The CDR3 is 16 residues long. Germline lookup yields CDR1 SGHVS and CDR2 FQNEAQ. Trimming at V came to 5 bases and at J to 5 bases, leaving 6 bases not matched to a gene. The CDR3 DNA reads TGTGCCAGCAGCATCGGGACTAGCGGGGGGAGGGAGACCCAGTACTTC. Translated, it gives CASSIGTSGGRETQYF.

The CDR3 loop is CASSLQGSVSPLHF. The CDR3 DNA sequence: TGTGCCAGCAGCTTGCAGGGCAGTGTCTCACCCCTCCACTTT. The gene calls are TRBV7-2 and TRBJ1-6; D possibly corresponds to TRBD1 (5 bases). V dropped 3 bases and J dropped 10 bases, with 13 bases sitting between them. The CDR3 has 14 residues. CDR1 is SGHTA, CDR2 FQGNSA, per germline.

This sequence joins TRBV7-9 and TRBJ2-3; D might be TRBD2 (6 bases). The CDR3 has 18 amino acids. CDR1 is SEHNR and CDR2 is FQNEAQ in the germline V gene (reference sequence). The V gene lost 5 bases and the J gene lost 5 bases, with 26 bases spanning the gap. The CDR3 spells CASSPNFGTGVPGDTQYF. The DNA of the CDR3 is TGTGCCAGCAGCCCAAACTTTGGGACTGGAGTCCCGGGAGATACGCAGTATTTT.

The rearrangement joins TRBV7-9 to TRBJ1-1, with D tentatively TRBD1 (5 bases). Germline CDR1 SEHNR, CDR2 FQNEAQ (reference sequence). This CDR3 has 15 amino acids. V lost 3 bases and J 6 bases, leaving 17 bases between the germline ends. The CDR3 protein is CASSLGLRSRAEAFF. In DNA, the CDR3 is TGTGCCAGCAGCTTGGGTTTAAGGAGCAGGGCTGAAGCTTTCTTT.

The chain carries TRBV10-3 and TRBJ1-3, with 7 bases fitting TRBD1. Per the germline V gene, CDR1 is ENHRY and CDR2 is SYGVKD. The CDR3 is 16 residues long. With 5 bases clipped from V and 2 bases from J, the junction kept 9 bases outside the gene matches. CDR3 nucleotide sequence: TGTGCCATCAGTTCACAGGGGAGAGAGACTGGAAACACCATATATTTT. It yields the protein CAISSQGRETGNTIYF.

The chain recombines TRBV29-1 with TRBJ1-2, with a tentative D call TRBD1 (6 bases). CDR1 SQVTM and CDR2 ANQGSEA come from the germline V gene. The V end was cut by 1 base, the J end by 4 bases, with 10 bases between. The CDR3 has 13 amino acids. The chain's CDR3 is CSVEASRGYGYTF. CDR3 DNA sequence: TGCAGCGTTGAAGCTAGCAGGGGCTATGGCTACACCTTC.

The rearrangement joins TRBV2 to TRBJ1-5, with D maybe TRBD1 (5 bases). Trimming pared 5 bases from V and 5 bases from J, leaving 10 bases between. The CDR3 is 13 residues long. Per the germline V gene, CDR1 is SNHLY and CDR2 is FYNNEI. CDR3 loop: CASSSGPDQPQHF. The CDR3 DNA reads as TGTGCCAGCAGTTCGGGGCCTGATCAGCCCCAGCATTTT.

CDR3 protein: CASSEGGQNQPQHF. The CDR3 region has the DNA TGTGCCAGCAGTGAGGGGGGACAGAATCAGCCCCAGCATTTT. The V gene is TRBV2, the J gene TRBJ1-5; 7 bases line up with TRBD1. Germline V CDR1 and CDR2: SNHLY, FYNNEI. The CDR3 loop spans 14 amino acids. After removal of 3 bases from V and 4 bases from J, the junction contained 3 bases not matched to a gene.